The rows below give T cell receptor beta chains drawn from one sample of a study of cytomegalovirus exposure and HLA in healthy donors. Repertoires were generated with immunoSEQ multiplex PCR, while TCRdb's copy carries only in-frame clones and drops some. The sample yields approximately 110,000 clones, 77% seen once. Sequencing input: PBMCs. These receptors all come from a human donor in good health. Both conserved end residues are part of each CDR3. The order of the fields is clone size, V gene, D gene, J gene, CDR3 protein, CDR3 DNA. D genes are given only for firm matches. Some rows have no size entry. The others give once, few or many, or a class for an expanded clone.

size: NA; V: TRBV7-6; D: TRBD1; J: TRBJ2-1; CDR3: CASSLGAGQGNEQFF; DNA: TGTGCCAGCAGCTTAGGGGCAGGACAGGGGAATGAGCAGTTCTTC
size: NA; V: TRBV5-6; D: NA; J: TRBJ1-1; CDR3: CASSLSDGEAFF; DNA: TGTGCCAGCAGCTTGAGCGACGGGGAAGCTTTCTTT
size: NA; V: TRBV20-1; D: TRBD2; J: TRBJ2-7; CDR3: CSCERGDEQYF; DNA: TGCAGTTGTGAACGGGGGGACGAGCAGTACTTC
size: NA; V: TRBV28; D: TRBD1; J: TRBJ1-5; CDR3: CASSLWGQGGGQPQHF; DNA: TGTGCCAGCAGTCTTTGGGGACAGGGAGGAGGGCAGCCCCAGCATTTT
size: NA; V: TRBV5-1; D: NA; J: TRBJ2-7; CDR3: CASSLGGFSYEQYF; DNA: TGCGCCAGCAGCTTGGGGGGCTTCTCCTACGAGCAGTACTTC
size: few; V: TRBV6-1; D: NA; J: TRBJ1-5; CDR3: CASSGGLSNQPQHF; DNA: TGTGCCAGCAGTGGAGGGTTGAGCAATCAGCCCCAGCATTTT
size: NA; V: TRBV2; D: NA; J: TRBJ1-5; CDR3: CASTMTGYNQPQHF; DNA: TGTGCCAGCACCATGACAGGCTACAATCAGCCCCAGCATTTT
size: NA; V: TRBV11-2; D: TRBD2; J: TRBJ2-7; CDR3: CASSSKTSGKGEQYF; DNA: TGTGCCAGCAGCTCGAAGACTAGCGGCAAAGGAGAGCAGTACTTC
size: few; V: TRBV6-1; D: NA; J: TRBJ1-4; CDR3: CASSRDWSGEKLFF; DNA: TGTGCCAGCAGTAGAGATTGGTCGGGTGAAAAACTGTTTTTT
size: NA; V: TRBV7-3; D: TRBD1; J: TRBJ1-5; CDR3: CASSLTGDGNQPQHF; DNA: TGTGCCAGCAGCTTGACAGGGGACGGCAATCAGCCCCAGCATTTT
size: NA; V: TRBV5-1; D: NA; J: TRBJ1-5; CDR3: CASSSDPGHNQPQHF; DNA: TGCGCCAGCAGCTCGGACCCGGGACACAATCAGCCCCAGCATTTT
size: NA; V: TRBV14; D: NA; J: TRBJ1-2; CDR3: CASSHDSNYGYTF; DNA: TGTGCCAGCAGCCACGACTCTAACTATGGCTACACCTTC
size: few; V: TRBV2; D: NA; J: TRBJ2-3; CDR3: CASSEERVTDTQYF; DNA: TGTGCCAGCAGTGAAGAACGGGTCACAGATACGCAGTATTTT
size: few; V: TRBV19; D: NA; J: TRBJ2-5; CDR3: CASRTLGVETQYF; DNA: TGTGCCAGCCGAACTCTTGGTGTGGAGACCCAGTACTTC
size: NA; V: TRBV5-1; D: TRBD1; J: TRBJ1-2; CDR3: CASSPDRLEIDGYTF; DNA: TGCGCCAGCAGCCCGGACAGGTTAGAAATTGATGGCTACACCTTC
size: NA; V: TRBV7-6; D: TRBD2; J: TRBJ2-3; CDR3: CASSQWETSGRGGTDTQYF; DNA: TGTGCCAGCAGCCAATGGGAGACTAGCGGGAGGGGAGGGACAGATACGCAGTATTTT
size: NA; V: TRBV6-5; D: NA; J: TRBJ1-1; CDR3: CASSPFGGNTEAFF; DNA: TGTGCCAGCAGCCCTTTCGGGGGGAACACTGAAGCTTTCTTT
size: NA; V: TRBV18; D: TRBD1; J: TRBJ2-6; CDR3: CASEGQRSSGANVLTF; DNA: TGTGCCAGCGAGGGACAGAGAAGCTCTGGGGCCAACGTCCTGACTTTC
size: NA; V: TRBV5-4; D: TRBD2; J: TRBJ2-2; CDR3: CASSLGGLAGADGELFF; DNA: TGTGCCAGCAGCTTGGGGGGACTAGCGGGAGCGGACGGGGAGCTGTTTTTT
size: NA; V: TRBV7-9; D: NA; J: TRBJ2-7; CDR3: CASSAREGAQPYEQYF; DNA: TGTGCCAGCAGCGCCCGGGAGGGGGCGCAGCCCTACGAGCAGTACTTC
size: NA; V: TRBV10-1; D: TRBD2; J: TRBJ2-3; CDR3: CASSESGLAGADTQYF; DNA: TGCGCCAGCAGTGAGTCGGGACTAGCGGGTGCAGATACGCAGTATTTT
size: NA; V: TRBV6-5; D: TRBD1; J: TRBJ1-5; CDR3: CASSPSGTANQPQHF; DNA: TGTGCCAGCAGCCCGTCCGGGACAGCGAATCAGCCCCAGCATTTT
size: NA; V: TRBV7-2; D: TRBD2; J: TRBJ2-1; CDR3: CASSLSLAGVSWNEQFF; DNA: TGTGCCAGCAGCTTAAGTCTAGCGGGAGTGTCGTGGAATGAGCAGTTCTTC
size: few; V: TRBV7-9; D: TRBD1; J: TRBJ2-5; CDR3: CASRPRTGRRETQYF; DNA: TGTGCCAGCAGACCCCGGACAGGGCGGAGGGAGACCCAGTACTTC
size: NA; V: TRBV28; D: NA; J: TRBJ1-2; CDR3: CASSFLGTSTPTF; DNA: TGTGCCAGCAGTTTCTTAGGGACATCTACTCCCACCTTC
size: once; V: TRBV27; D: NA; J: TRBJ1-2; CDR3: CASSPFTGHLYGYTF; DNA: TGTGCCAGCAGTCCTTTTACAGGGCACCTCTATGGCTACACCTTC
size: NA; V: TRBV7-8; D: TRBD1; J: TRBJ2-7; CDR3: CASSLGPGQGENEQYF; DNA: TGTGCCAGCAGCTTAGGGCCGGGACAGGGGGAAAACGAGCAGTACTTC
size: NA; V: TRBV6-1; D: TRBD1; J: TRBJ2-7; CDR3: CASSEWGQSLEISYEQYF; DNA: TGTGCCAGCAGTGAATGGGGACAGAGTCTGGAAATCTCCTACGAGCAGTACTTC
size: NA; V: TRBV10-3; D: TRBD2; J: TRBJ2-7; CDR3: CAISEPARAGPSYEQYF; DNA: TGTGCCATCAGTGAGCCCGCGAGAGCGGGACCCTCCTACGAGCAGTACTTC
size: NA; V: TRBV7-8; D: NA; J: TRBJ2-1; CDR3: CASSPPRRDPYNEQFF; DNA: TGTGCCAGCAGCCCGCCGAGGCGGGACCCCTACAATGAGCAGTTCTTC
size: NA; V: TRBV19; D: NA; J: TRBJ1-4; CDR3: CASIDVGGRDEKLFF; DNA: TGTGCCAGTATCGACGTGGGAGGGAGAGATGAAAAACTGTTTTTT
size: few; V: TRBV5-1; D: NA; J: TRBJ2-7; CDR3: CASSLEGRGHEQYF; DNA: TGCGCCAGCAGCTTGGAAGGCAGGGGCCACGAGCAGTACTTC
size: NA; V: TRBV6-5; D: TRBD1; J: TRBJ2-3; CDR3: CASSSGTGRTDTQYF; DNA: TGTGCCAGCAGTTCCGGGACAGGGAGGACAGATACGCAGTATTTT
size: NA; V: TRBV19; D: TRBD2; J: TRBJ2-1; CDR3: CASSIGLAGNEQFF; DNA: TGTGCCAGTAGTATAGGACTAGCGGGTAATGAGCAGTTCTTC
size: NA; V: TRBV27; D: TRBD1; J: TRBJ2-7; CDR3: CASSGQGNYEQYF; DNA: TGTGCCAGCAGTGGACAGGGGAACTACGAGCAGTACTTC
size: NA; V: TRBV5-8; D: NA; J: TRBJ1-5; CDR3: CASSPRRAAGNQPQHF; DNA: TGTGCCAGTTCCCCGCGGCGGGCGGCGGGCAATCAGCCCCAGCATTTT